What follows is one T cell receptor beta chain and its context. Antigen: not known. The data are from a study of identical twins. Whole-study findings and limits: Models underpredicted monozygotic twin sharing of out-of-frame TCR alpha. Alpha sequences out of frame and shared by twins had excess low generation probability. The more abundant beta clonotypes in cord blood had fewer insertions, and memory repertoires did not show this.

Germline V gene data show CDR1 as SEHNR and CDR2 as FQNEAQ (reference sequence). V dropped 4 bases and J dropped 11; count of bases not matched to a gene: 15. The CDR3 consists of 16 residues. A universal primer binding site was introduced by template switching. The final cDNA contained unique molecular identifiers. MiXCR, applied by TCRdb to the 5' RACE reads, yields one record per CDR3 protein. This table has 690,000 or so distinct CDR3 sequences, less than 10% appearing once. These same data were also listed under a study on yellow fever vaccine responses in identical twins.

This clonotype originated in a woman aged 18 to 35 in good health. The specimen was PBMCs. The V gene is TRBV7-9, the J gene TRBJ2-3, with 10 bases matching TRBD1. The CDR3 reads CASSSMTGTGDRGQYF. CDR3 in DNA: TGTGCCAGCAGCTCTATGACCGGGACAGGGGACCGAGGGCAGTATTTT.